These 23 T cell receptor beta chains share one sample of origin, sequenced in a study of T cell repertoires in cytomegalovirus infection. The antigens of these receptors remain unknown. TCRdb ran MiXCR on the reads and lists one entry per CDR3 protein. In the table there are about a million distinct CDR3 sequences, approximately 31% of which are singletons. The sequencing here drew on cultured CD8+ T cells from PBMCs, taken from culture after CMV antigen stimulation. These receptors came from a human donor in good health (CMV status not recorded). Some clones in this sample may be carry-over from other donors' samples.

The chain carries TRBV7-9 and TRBJ2-3; 15 positions agree with TRBD2. V lost 7 bases to trimming and J lost 14 bases; unmatched junction nucleotides: 10. Germline CDR1 reads SEHNR; CDR2 reads FQNEAQ (reference sequence). The CDR3 runs to 14 residues. The CDR3 loop reads CASIPPGLAGGLYF. The CDR3 DNA sequence: TGTGCCAGCATCCCACCGGGACTAGCGGGGGGTCTGTATTTT.

This clonotype was found a few times. The rearrangement uses TRBV28 and TRBJ2-7; 8 bases map to TRBD2. Germline assignment: CDR1 MDHEN and CDR2 SYDVKM. This CDR3 region has 16 residues. J was trimmed by 2 bases and V by 5 bases; bases with no gene match: 11. The CDR3 coding sequence is TGTGCCAGCAGTACATACAATAGCGGGGTGACCTACGAGCAGTACGTC. Encoded protein: CASSTYNSGVTYEQYV.

The chain joins TRBV20-1 to TRBJ2-7; D might be TRBD2 (5 bases). Germline-derived CDR1 and CDR2 are DFQATT and SNEGSKA (reference sequence). Trimming stripped 6 bases from V and 6 bases from J, with 18 bases between. CDR3 length: 13 amino acids. CDR3 nucleotide sequence: TGCAGTGCCCTGCGGGCGGCAGCCCTCGAGCAGTACGTC. This gives the protein CSALRAAALEQYV.

The V gene is TRBV7-3, the J gene TRBJ2-3; 9 bases are a match to TRBD1. Germline trimming cut 5 bases from V and 4 bases from J; bases unmatched to any gene: 13. Germline lookup yields CDR1 SGHTA and CDR2 FQGTGA. This CDR3 is built from 17 residues. The CDR3 loop reads CASSALRTGVFSDTQYF. CDR3 coding DNA: TGTGCCAGCAGCGCATTACGGACAGGGGTTTTTTCAGATACGCAGTATTTT.

This clonotype was seen repeatedly, ten times or more. The chain links TRBV7-8 to TRBJ1-4; TRBD1 might be the D (5 bases). Trimming removed 6 bases at V and 0 bases at J, with 17 bases between. CDR3 length: 17 amino acids. Per germline, CDR1 SGHVS and CDR2 FQNEAQ. CDR3 protein: CASSSKGLGATNEKLFF. The CDR3 bases are TGTGCCAGCAGTTCGAAGGGGCTAGGTGCAACTAATGAAAAACTGTTTTTT.

The chain uses TRBV14 and TRBJ2-1, with 11 bases matching TRBD2. Trimming took 0 bases from V and 2 from J; bases not matched to a gene: 12. The germline gives CDR1 SGHDN, CDR2 FVKESK. The length of the CDR3 is 20 residues. The CDR3 DNA is TGTGCCAGCAGCCAAGAATGGGGTCAGGCTAGCGGGGGGACCTACAATGAGCAGTTCTTC. Translating it yields CASSQEWGQASGGTYNEQFF.

This rearrangement joins TRBV2 to TRBJ1-2; a possible D gene is TRBD1 (5 bases). The CDR3 has 12 amino acids. Germline loops: CDR1 SNHLY, CDR2 FYNNEI. V was cut by 3 bases and J by 8 bases, with 10 bases left in between. The CDR3, as DNA: TGTGCCAGCAGTGACCAAAGGGACGGCTACACCTTC. Translating it yields CASSDQRDGYTF.

The J gene is TRBJ2-1, the V gene TRBV27; no reliable D call. CDR3 size: 19 residues. The ends were cut back, 3 bases at V and 0 bases at J, with 21 bases in the middle. CDR1 MNHEY and CDR2 SMNVEV come from the germline V gene (reference sequence). CDR3 sequence reads: CASSFLPPNYLSSYNEQFF. The CDR3 DNA is TGTGCCAGCAGTTTTCTACCCCCGAACTATCTAAGCTCCTACAATGAGCAGTTCTTC.

The chain has TRBV20-1 and TRBJ2-1; 9 bases match TRBD1. CDR3 length: 15 residues. Germline V gene lookup returns CDR1 DFQATT and CDR2 SNEGSKA (reference sequence). Trimming removed 5 bases from V and 0 bases from J; junction bases left unmatched: 5. The CDR3 loop reads CSADDRGSSYNEQFF. DNA for the CDR3: TGCAGTGCTGACGACAGGGGGAGCTCCTACAATGAGCAGTTCTTC.

The V call is TRBV27, the J call TRBJ1-6; no definite D call. The CDR3 extends over 15 amino acids. Per germline, CDR1 MNHEY and CDR2 SMNVEV (reference sequence). Trimming cost V 7 bases and J 3 bases, with 13 bases left between them. CDR3 nucleotide sequence: TGTGCCAGCACGAACGGGGATCACTATAATTCACCCCTCCACTTT. This encodes CASTNGDHYNSPLHF.

The V and J genes are TRBV5-1 and TRBJ2-3; 10 nucleotides align to TRBD2. Trimming at V came to 3 bases and at J to 10 bases, leaving 14 bases not matched to a gene. Germline CDR1 and CDR2: SGHRS and YFSETQ. This CDR3 contains 16 residues. The CDR3 region is CASSSPSSGGADAQYF. CDR3 DNA: TGCGCCAGCAGCTCCCCTTCCAGCGGGGGGGCCGACGCGCAGTATTTT.

This clonotype was observed many times. The V and J genes are TRBV7-9 and TRBJ1-1; perhaps TRBD1 as D (6 bases). V lost 3 bases, J lost 3 bases, and 11 bases lay in between. Germline assignment: CDR1 SEHNR and CDR2 FQNEAQ (reference sequence). The CDR3 is 14 amino acids. CDR3 DNA: TGTGCCAGCAGCTTTCCCAGGGGAGACACTGAAGCTTTCTTT. Its protein product is CASSFPRGDTEAFF.

This clonotype was counted a few times. The chain links TRBV7-6 to TRBJ2-1; TRBD1 matches at 8 bases. CDR3 size: 12 residues. V lost 5 bases and J lost 10; bases outside the gene matches: 4. The germline V gene encodes CDR1 SGHVS and CDR2 FNYEAQ. CDR3 nucleotide sequence: TGTGCCAGCAGCCCGGGACAGGAGGAGCAGTTCTTC. It is translated as CASSPGQEEQFF.

The chain uses TRBV13 and TRBJ1-3, with D possibly matching TRBD1 (5 bases). The CDR3 extends over 14 amino acids. V lost 3 bases, J lost 5 bases, and 11 bases lay in between. In germline, CDR1 is PRHDT, CDR2 FYEKMQ (reference sequence). The CDR3 DNA is TGTGCCAGCAGCTTTGGCAGACAGAGAAACACCATATATTTT. Translating it yields CASSFGRQRNTIYF.

This clonotype turned up a few times. The V and J genes are TRBV7-3 and TRBJ2-1; unclear D gene. The V gene lost 0 bases and the J gene lost 8 bases, with 14 bases spanning the gap. This CDR3 has 15 amino acids. Germline CDR1 SGHTA, CDR2 FQGTGA. The CDR3 DNA sequence: TGTGCCAGCAGCTTAACGCTAGGCCCGGCTCATGAGCAGTTCTTC. Protein: CASSLTLGPAHEQFF.

There are a few counts of this clonotype. The V call is TRBV29-1, the J call TRBJ1-5; no reliable D call. The CDR3 runs 13 residues. The V and J ends lost 6 bases and 2 bases respectively, with 11 bases between them. Germline lookup yields CDR1 SQVTM and CDR2 ANQGSEA. The CDR3 coding sequence is TGCAGCGTCGCTCCTGCGGGCAATCAGCCCCAGCATTTT. As protein: CSVAPAGNQPQHF.

This clonotype was detected a few times. Written as DNA, the CDR3 is TGTGCCAGCAGCTCGGAGAGGGGGAGCCTGGTATCCTACGAGCAGTACTTC. The encoded protein is CASSSERGSLVSYEQYF. This chain joins TRBV7-9 and TRBJ2-7; the D gene is possibly TRBD1 (6 bases). Germline lookup yields CDR1 SEHNR and CDR2 FQNEAQ (reference sequence). This CDR3 contains 17 residues. Trimming took off 4 bases at V and 1 base at J, with 20 bases between the two ends.

This clonotype was counted many times. The V call is TRBV4-1, the J call TRBJ2-2; D perhaps matches TRBD2 (5 bases). From germline, CDR1 is MGHRA and CDR2 YSYEKL. V was shortened by 1 base and J by 4 bases, with 13 bases between the two germline ends. The CDR3 has 16 amino acids. CDR3 amino acids: CASSQVSSVSTGELFF. CDR3 DNA: TGCGCCAGCAGCCAAGTCAGTAGCGTAAGCACCGGGGAGCTGTTTTTT.

Ten or more counts support this clonotype. The rearrangement uses TRBV7-2 and TRBJ2-7, with a weak D call TRBD2 (5 bases). The ends were cut back, 1 base at V and 3 bases at J, with 10 bases in the middle. CDR1 and CDR2 from the germline V gene are SGHTA and FQGNSA. This CDR3 is built from 14 residues. The CDR3 DNA reads as TGTGCCAGCAGCTTAGGGACGGGGATCTACGAGCAGTACTTC. Its protein product is CASSLGTGIYEQYF.

With regard to this clonotype: A much bigger clone sits one base away, suggesting this may be a read error. The chain uses TRBV7-3 and TRBJ2-3; 10 bases align to TRBD2. V shed 4 bases and J 5 bases; nucleotides not matched to a gene: 3. Germline-derived CDR1 and CDR2 are SGHTA and FQGTGA. This CDR3 region has 14 residues. The CDR3 loop reads CASSSAGGGDTQYF. In DNA form, the CDR3 reads TGTGCCAGCAGCTCAGCGGGGGGGGGAGATACGCAGTATTTT.

In its sample, this clonotype was seen a few times. This chain links TRBV7-2 with TRBJ1-6; 8 nucleotides line up with TRBD1. This CDR3 is built from 17 residues. The V gene's germline CDR1 is SGHTA and CDR2 FQGNSA. Unmatched junction bases numbered 6, after V lost 3 bases and J lost 2 bases. DNA for the CDR3: TGTGCCAGCAGCTTCGGGGAACAGGGGGCCTATAATTCACCCCTCCACTTT. Amino acids: CASSFGEQGAYNSPLHF.

The CDR3 is CASSQDVAGELFF. The CDR3 DNA follows: TGCGCCAGCAGCCAAGACGTGGCCGGGGAGCTGTTTTTT. The chain uses TRBV4-1 and TRBJ2-2; no clear D. The germline V gene encodes CDR1 MGHRA and CDR2 YSYEKL. The V end was cut by 0 bases, the J end by 6 bases, with 5 bases between. The CDR3 loop spans 13 amino acids.

This clonotype was counted between two and nine times. The genes are TRBV10-3 and TRBJ2-1; maybe TRBD1 (5 bases). V shed 1 base and J shed 1 base, with 8 bases lying between them. The CDR3 runs 15 residues. The V gene's germline CDR1 is ENHRY and CDR2 SYGVKD. The DNA for the CDR3 is TGTGCCATCAGTGAGTGGACACAATCCTACAATGAGCAGTTCTTC. Translated, it gives CAISEWTQSYNEQFF.